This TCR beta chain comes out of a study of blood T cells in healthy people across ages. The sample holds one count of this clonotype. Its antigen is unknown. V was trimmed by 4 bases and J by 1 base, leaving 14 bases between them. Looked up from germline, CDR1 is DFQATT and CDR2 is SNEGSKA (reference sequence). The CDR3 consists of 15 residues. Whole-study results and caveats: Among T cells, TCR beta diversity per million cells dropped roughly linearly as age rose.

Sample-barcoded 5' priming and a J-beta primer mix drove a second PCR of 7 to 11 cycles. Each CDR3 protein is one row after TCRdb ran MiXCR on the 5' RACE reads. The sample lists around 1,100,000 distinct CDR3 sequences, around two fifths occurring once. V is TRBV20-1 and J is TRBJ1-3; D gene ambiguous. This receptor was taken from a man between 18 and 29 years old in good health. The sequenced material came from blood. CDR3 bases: TGCAGTGCTACCCCAGCTTCAGTTTCTGGAAACACCATATATTTT. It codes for CSATPASVSGNTIYF.